The following is a TCR beta chain sequence with its context. Its antigen remains unidentified. Each CDR3 protein gets one entry after TCRdb re-called the reads with MiXCR. The repertoire holds some 500,000 distinct CDR3 sequences, with 40% as singletons. The CDR3 is 21 residues long. V lost 0 bases, J lost 6 bases, and 22 bases stayed unmatched. Germline V gene sequence: CDR1 SGHTA, CDR2 FQGNSA. This sample stems from a study of T cell repertoires in cytomegalovirus infection. Study context: Recently described HLA-C-restricted plus well-studied HLA-B-restricted CMV epitopes were used. CMV infection and matching HLA type were both indicated by public TCR beta signatures.

Broader study findings: CMV-specific TCR beta clonotypes restricted by HLA-C were the ones dominating the ex vivo response.

The receptor comes from a human donor in good health (CMV status not recorded). Some clones in this sample may be carry-over from other donors' samples. This chain uses TRBV7-2 with TRBJ2-1, with 8 bases fitting TRBD2. Here the sequenced sample was cultured PBMCs, taken from culture after CMV antigen stimulation. The CDR3 loop is CASSLAPRSGLVRGVVNEQFF. CDR3 nucleotide sequence: TGTGCCAGCAGCTTAGCGCCCCGATCGGGACTAGTCAGGGGAGTCGTCAATGAGCAGTTCTTC.